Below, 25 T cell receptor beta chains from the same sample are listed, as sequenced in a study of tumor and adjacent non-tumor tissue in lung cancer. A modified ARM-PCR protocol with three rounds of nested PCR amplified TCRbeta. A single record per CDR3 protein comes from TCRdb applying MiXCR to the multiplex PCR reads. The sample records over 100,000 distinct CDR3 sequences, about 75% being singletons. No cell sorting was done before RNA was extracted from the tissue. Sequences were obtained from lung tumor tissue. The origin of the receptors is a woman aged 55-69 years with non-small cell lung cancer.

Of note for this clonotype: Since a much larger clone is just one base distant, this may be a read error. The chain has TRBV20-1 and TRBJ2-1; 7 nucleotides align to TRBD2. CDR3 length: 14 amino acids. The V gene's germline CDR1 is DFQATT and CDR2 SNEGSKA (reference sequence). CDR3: CSAIRLAGNNEHFF. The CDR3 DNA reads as TGCAGTGCCATAAGACTAGCAGGGAACAATGAGCACTTCTTC.

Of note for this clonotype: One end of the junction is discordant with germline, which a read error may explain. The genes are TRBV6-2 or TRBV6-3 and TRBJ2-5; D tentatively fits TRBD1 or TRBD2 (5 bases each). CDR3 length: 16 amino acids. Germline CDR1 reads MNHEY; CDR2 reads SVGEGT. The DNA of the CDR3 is TGTGCCAGCCGTTACAGTGTCGGAGGACGGGGACAGACCCAGTACTTC. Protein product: CASRYSVGGRGQTQYF.

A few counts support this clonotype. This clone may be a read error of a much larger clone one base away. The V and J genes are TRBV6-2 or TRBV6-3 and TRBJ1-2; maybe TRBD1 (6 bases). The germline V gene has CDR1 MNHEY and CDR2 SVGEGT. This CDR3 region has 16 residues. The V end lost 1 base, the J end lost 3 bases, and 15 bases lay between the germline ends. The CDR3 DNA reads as TGTGCCAGCAGTTACTTCCCAATACAGGGAGACTATGGCTACACCTTC. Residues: CASSYFPIQGDYGYTF.

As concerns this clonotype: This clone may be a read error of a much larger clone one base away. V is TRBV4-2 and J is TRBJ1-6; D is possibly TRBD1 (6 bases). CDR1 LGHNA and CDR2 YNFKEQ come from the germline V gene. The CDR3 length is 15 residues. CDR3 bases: TGTGCCTGCAGAGGGGGGCGCGCGGGTAATTCACCCCTCCACTTT. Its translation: CACRGGRAGNSPLHF.

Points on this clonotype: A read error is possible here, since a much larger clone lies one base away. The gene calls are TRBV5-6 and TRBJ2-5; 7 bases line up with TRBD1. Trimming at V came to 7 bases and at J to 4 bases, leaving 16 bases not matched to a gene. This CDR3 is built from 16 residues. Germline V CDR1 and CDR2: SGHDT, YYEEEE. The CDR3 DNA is TGTGCCAGCTGTCCCGTACCGACAAGGGGGCGAGAGACCCAGTACTTC. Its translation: CASCPVPTRGRETQYF.

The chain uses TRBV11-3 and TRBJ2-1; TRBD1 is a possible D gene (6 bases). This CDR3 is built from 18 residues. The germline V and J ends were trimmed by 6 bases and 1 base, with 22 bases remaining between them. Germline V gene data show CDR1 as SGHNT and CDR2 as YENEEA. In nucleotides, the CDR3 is TGTGCCAGCAGTTATACGGACAGAGAGATTGGTTCCTACAATGAGCAGTTCTTC. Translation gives CASSYTDREIGSYNEQFF.

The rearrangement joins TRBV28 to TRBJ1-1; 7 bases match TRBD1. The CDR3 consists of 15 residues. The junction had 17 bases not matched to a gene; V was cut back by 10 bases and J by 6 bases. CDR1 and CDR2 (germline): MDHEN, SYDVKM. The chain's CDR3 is CANRPTGVQGAEAFF. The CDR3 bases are TGTGCCAACAGACCTACCGGGGTGCAGGGGGCTGAAGCTTTCTTT.

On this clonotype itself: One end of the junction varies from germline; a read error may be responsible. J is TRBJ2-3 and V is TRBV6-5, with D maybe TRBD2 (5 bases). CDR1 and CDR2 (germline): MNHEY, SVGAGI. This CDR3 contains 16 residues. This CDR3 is CASSYHVAPSTDMQYF. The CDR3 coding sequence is TGTGCCAGCAGTTACCATGTAGCTCCTAGCACAGATATGCAGTATTTT.

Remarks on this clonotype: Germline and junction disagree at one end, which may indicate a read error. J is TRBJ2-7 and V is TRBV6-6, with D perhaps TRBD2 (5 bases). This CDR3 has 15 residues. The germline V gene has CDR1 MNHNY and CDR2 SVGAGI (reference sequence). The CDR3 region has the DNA TGTGCCAGAAGTTGCCAGGCGTGGGGAGACTACGAGCAGTACTTC. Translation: CARSCQAWGDYEQYF.

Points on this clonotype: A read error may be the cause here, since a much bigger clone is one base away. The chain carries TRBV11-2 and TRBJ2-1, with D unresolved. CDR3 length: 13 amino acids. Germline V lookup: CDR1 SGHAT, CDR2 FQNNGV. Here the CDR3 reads CASSLNGRNEQLF. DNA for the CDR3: TGTGCCAGCAGCTTAAACGGAAGGAATGAGCAGTTATTC.

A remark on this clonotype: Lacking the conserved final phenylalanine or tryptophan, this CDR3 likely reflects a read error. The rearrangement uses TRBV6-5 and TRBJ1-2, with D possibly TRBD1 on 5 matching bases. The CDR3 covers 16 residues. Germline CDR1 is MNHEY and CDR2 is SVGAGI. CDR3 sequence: CVSLPKWGVTYRGYTL. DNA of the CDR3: TGTGTCAGCCTTCCAAAGTGGGGGGTAACGTACCGTGGCTACACCTTA.

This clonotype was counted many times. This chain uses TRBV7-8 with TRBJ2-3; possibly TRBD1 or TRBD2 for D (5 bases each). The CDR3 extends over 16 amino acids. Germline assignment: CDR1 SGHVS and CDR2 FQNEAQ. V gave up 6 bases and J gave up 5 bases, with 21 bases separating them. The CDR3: CASRHTGTSMRDTQYF. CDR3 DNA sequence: TGTGCCAGCAGACATACCGGGACCTCGATGCGAGATACGCAGTATTTT.

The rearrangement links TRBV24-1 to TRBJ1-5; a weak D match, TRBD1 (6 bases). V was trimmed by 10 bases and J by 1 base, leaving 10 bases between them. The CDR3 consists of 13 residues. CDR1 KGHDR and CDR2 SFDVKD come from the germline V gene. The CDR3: CATATGSNQPQHF. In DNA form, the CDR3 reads TGTGCCACGGCGACAGGAAGCAATCAGCCCCAGCATTTT.

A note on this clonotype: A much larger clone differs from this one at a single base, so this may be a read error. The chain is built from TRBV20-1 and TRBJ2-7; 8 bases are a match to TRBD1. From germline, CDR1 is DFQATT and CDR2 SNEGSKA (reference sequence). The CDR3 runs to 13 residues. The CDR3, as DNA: TGCGGAGCCCGGGACAGGTCCTCCTACGAGCAGTACGTC. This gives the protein CGARDRSSYEQYV.

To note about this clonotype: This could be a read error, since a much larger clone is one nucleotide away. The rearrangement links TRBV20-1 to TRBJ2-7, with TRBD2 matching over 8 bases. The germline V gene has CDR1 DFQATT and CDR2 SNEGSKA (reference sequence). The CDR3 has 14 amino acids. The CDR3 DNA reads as TGCAATGCTACGTGGACTAGCAAATATTACGAGCAGTACTTC. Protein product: CNATWTSKYYEQYF.

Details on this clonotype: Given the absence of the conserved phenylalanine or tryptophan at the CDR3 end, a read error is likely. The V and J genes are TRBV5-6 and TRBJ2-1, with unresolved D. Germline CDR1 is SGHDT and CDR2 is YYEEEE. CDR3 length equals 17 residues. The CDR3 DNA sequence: TGTACCAGCAGCTTGGCTTTTCCACAATACTCCTACAATGAGCAGTTCATC. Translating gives CTSSLAFPQYSYNEQFI.

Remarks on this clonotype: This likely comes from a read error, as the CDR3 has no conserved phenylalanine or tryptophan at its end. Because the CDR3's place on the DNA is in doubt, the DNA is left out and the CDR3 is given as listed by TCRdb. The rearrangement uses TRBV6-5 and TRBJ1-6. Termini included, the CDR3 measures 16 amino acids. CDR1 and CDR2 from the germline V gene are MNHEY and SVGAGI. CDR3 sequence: CASSYSLATRESPLHL.

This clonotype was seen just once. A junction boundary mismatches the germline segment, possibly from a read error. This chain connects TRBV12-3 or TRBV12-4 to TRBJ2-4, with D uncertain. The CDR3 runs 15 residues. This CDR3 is CASSLRNGTKNIQYF. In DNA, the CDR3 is TGTGCCAGTAGTTTGCGGAATGGTACCAAAAACATTCAGTACTTC.

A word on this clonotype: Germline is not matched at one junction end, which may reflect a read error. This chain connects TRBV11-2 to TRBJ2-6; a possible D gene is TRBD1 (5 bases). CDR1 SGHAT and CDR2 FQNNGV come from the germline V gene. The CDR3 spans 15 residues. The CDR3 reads CASSEVTPGANVLNF. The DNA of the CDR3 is TGTGCAAGCAGCGAAGTCACTCCTGGGGCCAACGTCCTGAATTTC.

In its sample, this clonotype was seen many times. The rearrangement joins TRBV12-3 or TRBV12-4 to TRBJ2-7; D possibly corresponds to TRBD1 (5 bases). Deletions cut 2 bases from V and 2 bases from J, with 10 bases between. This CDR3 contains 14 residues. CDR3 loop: CASSLQGPTYEQYF. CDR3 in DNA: TGTGCCAGCAGTTTACAGGGCCCAACCTACGAGCAGTACTTC.

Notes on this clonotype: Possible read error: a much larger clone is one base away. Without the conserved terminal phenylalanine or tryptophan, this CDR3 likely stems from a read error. In nucleotides, the CDR3 is TGTGCCAGCAGTGATGGGGTAGCTTATAGCAATCAGCCCCAGCATTCT. Translation: CASSDGVAYSNQPQHS. V gene TRBV6-6 combines with J gene TRBJ1-5; unclear D gene. Per the germline V gene, CDR1 is MNHNY and CDR2 is SVGAGI (reference sequence). CDR3 length: 16 residues. Trimming took 5 bases from V and 0 from J, leaving 14 bases between them.

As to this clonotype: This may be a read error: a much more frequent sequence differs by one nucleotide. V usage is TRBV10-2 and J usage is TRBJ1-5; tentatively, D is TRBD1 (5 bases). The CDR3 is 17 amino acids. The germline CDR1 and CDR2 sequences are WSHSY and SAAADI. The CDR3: CASSELLGQGSNEPQHF. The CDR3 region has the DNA TGCGCCAGCAGTGAGTTACTTGGGCAGGGCAGCAATGAGCCCCAGCATTTT.

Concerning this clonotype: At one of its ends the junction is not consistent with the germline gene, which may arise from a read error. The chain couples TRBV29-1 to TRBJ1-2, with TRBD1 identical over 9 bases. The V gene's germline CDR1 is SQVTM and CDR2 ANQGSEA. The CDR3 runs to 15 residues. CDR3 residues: CSVRTLGTGRYGYIF. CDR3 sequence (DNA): TGCAGCGTTCGCACTCTCGGGACAGGGCGATATGGCTACATCTTC.

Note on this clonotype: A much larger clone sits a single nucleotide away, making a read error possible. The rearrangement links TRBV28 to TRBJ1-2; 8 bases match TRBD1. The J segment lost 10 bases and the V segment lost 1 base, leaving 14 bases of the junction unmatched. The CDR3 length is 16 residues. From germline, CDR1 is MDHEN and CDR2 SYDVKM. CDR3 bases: TGTGCCAGCAGTTTATCCATACCGGGACAGGCAAATGACTACACCTTC. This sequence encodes CASSLSIPGQANDYTF.

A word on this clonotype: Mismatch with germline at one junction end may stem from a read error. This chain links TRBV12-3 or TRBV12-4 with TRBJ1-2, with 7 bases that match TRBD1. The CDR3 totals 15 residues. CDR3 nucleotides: TGTGCCAGCGGTTCCGGGACAGTTGGGGAGTATGGCTACAGCTTC. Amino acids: CASGSGTVGEYGYSF.